The 13 T cell receptor beta chains given below trace back to one sample, sequenced in a study of shared clonotypes between healthy human individuals. The protocol was immunoSEQ multiplex PCR, while the TCRdb copy is restricted to in-frame clones and leaves out a portion. The table has around 700,000 clones, about three quarters seen once. Input material: memory CD4+ T cells sorted from blood. Subset defined: CD45RA-negative fraction. The receptors stem from a woman under 40 in good health.

V usage is TRBV28 and J usage is TRBJ1-5, with D maybe TRBD1 (6 bases). The CDR3 sequence is 16 residues long. V was cut by 0 bases and J by 2 bases, with 11 bases left in between. Per the germline V gene, CDR1 is MDHEN and CDR2 is SYDVKM. Here the CDR3 reads CASSLWQGRGNQPQHF. The DNA for the CDR3 is TGTGCCAGCAGTTTATGGCAGGGGCGGGGCAATCAGCCCCAGCATTTT.

This clone was detected only a few times. The DNA of the CDR3 is TGTGCCAGTAGAACTAATGACTTTTTCAATCAGCCCCAGCATTTT. This codes for CASRTNDFFNQPQHF. This chain joins TRBV19 and TRBJ1-5; D uncertain. Trimming pared 6 bases from V and 3 bases from J, leaving 15 bases between. The germline gives CDR1 LNHDA, CDR2 SQIVND (reference sequence). The CDR3 is made up of 15 amino acids.

The chain links TRBV6-4 to TRBJ2-7; 7 bases are shared with TRBD2. The length of the CDR3 is 15 residues. The J segment lost 2 bases and the V segment lost 5 bases, leaving 9 bases of the junction unmatched. Germline CDR1 and CDR2: MRHNA and SNTAGT. The CDR3 DNA reads as TGTGCCAGCAGTTTGTTCGTGAGCGGGACCTACGAGCAGTACTTC. Translation gives CASSLFVSGTYEQYF.

This rearrangement joins TRBV7-6 to TRBJ2-1; D perhaps matches TRBD1 (5 bases). CDR1 SGHVS and CDR2 FNYEAQ come from the germline V gene. CDR3 length: 17 residues. Trimming took 5 bases from V and 0 from J, leaving 17 bases between them. CDR3 bases: TGTGCCAGCAGCCGCCGGGCTGGGGCTAACTCCTACAATGAGCAGTTCTTC. Translation: CASSRRAGANSYNEQFF.

The chain links TRBV15 to TRBJ1-2; D is perhaps TRBD1 (6 bases). The ends were cut back, 0 bases at V and 7 bases at J, with 15 bases in the middle. The CDR3 loop spans 15 amino acids. Germline loops: CDR1 LNHNV, CDR2 YYDKDF (reference sequence). CDR3 coding DNA: TGTGCCACCAGCAGAGATCACCGGGGGGGCTCTGGCTACACCTTC. Encoded protein: CATSRDHRGGSGYTF.

This clone was counted only a few times. CDR3 residues: CASSEGRGSTEAFF. The CDR3 nucleotides read TGCGCCAGCAGTGAGGGAAGGGGGAGCACTGAAGCTTTCTTT. The rearrangement joins TRBV10-2 to TRBJ1-1; tentative D call: TRBD1 (6 bases). V was clipped by 2 bases and J by 4 bases, with 11 bases between them. The CDR3 is 14 amino acids. Germline lookup yields CDR1 WSHSY and CDR2 SAAADI.

Only a few counts were recorded for this clone. The same CDR3 also results from other DNA sequences found in this sample. This sequence joins TRBV5-4 and TRBJ1-3; D is unclear. Per germline, CDR1 SGHNT and CDR2 YYREEE (reference sequence). CDR3 size: 15 residues. V was cut by 5 bases and J by 0 bases, with 12 bases left in between. Here the CDR3 DNA reads TGTGCCAGCAGTCTGGACGGTAGCTCTGGAAACACCATATATTTT. Translating it yields CASSLDGSSGNTIYF.

The chain recombines TRBV5-1 with TRBJ2-1; 7 bases are a match to TRBD2. The V and J ends lost 0 bases and 8 bases, in that order; junction bases with no gene match: 8. Germline V gene lookup returns CDR1 SGHRS and CDR2 YFSETQ. CDR3 size: 15 residues. CDR3 residues: CASSLARTREDEQFF. CDR3 nucleotides: TGCGCCAGCAGCTTGGCACGGACCCGGGAGGATGAGCAGTTCTTC.

This chain joins TRBV20-1 and TRBJ2-1; D gene unclear. Trimming removed 6 bases from V and 4 bases from J, with 7 bases in between. Germline CDR1 reads DFQATT; CDR2 reads SNEGSKA (reference sequence). The CDR3 length is 11 residues. CDR3 sequence: CSAAPYNEQFF. The CDR3 coding sequence is TGCAGTGCAGCCCCTTACAATGAGCAGTTCTTC.

There are a few counts of this clone. The V gene is TRBV2, the J gene TRBJ2-3; TRBD1 agrees at 12 bases. With 6 bases clipped from V and 3 bases from J, the junction kept 4 bases outside the gene matches. From germline, CDR1 is SNHLY and CDR2 FYNNEI. This CDR3 has 15 residues. The CDR3 protein is CASRGTGGATDTQYF. In DNA, the CDR3 is TGTGCCAGCAGGGGGACAGGGGGCGCGACAGATACGCAGTATTTT.

This chain links TRBV4-1 with TRBJ2-7, with 12 bases matching TRBD2. This CDR3 spans 16 amino acids. Germline V gene sequence: CDR1 MGHRA, CDR2 YSYEKL. With V trimmed by 4 bases and J by 6 bases, 10 bases remained unmatched. The CDR3 nucleotides read TGCGCCAGCAGCCGATTAAGGACTAGCGGGAAGGTCGAGCAGTACTTC. It yields the protein CASSRLRTSGKVEQYF.

The chain employs TRBV28 and TRBJ2-7; TRBD2 agrees at 9 bases. Germline-derived CDR1 and CDR2 are MDHEN and SYDVKM. There are 14 residues in the CDR3. V trimming: 7 bases; J trimming: 4 bases; junction bases outside the gene matches: 8. The CDR3 region is CASIVSGSKYEQYF. The CDR3 bases are TGTGCCAGCATTGTTAGCGGGAGTAAGTACGAGCAGTACTTC.

The chain carries TRBV11-2 and TRBJ2-1; D gene ambiguous. The CDR3 sequence is 13 residues long. The V end lost 5 bases, the J end lost 5 bases, and 10 bases lay between the germline ends. CDR1 and CDR2 (germline): SGHAT, FQNNGV. This chain's CDR3 is CASSAVPDNEQFF. The CDR3 DNA reads as TGTGCCAGCAGCGCGGTGCCCGACAATGAGCAGTTCTTC. The full variable domain, rest sourced from reference TRBV11-2 and TRBJ2-1, is EAGVAQSPRYKIIEKRQSVAFWCNPISGHATLYWYQQILGQGPKLLIQFQNNGVVDDSQLPKDRFSAERLKGVDSTLKIQPAKLEDSAVYLCASSAVPDNEQFFGPGTRLTVL.